This is a list of T cell receptor beta chains from one sample in a study of T cell responses to AZD1222 COVID-19 vaccine. Libraries were prepared by immunoSEQ multiplex PCR; TCRdb keeps only in-frame clonotypes and omits some of them. The sample gives about 82,000 clones, around 90% of which show up once; 5.7% is in the top ten. Source: peripheral blood, taken on day 0 of AZD1222 vaccination. Receptors originate from an adult in good health. Each CDR3 is given with its conserved first and last residue. D genes are given only for firm matches. The listing skips clone size in some rows; elsewhere it reads once, few, many or a size class.

TRBJ2-3 TRBV5-6 . . CASRGLVGDTDTQYF TGTGCCAGCAGGGGGCTCGTTGGGGACACAGATACGCAGTATTTT
TRBJ1-4 TRBV5-1 . . CASSLAGRSGDEKLFF TGCGCCAGCAGCTTGGCCGGTCGATCAGGGGATGAAAAACTGTTTTTT
TRBJ2-1 TRBV7-3 . TRBD2 CASSFGTSGTEQFF TGTGCCAGCAGCTTCGGGACTAGCGGGACAGAGCAGTTCTTC
TRBJ1-1 TRBV7-3 . TRBD1 CASSSTGTGGYTEAFF TGTGCCAGCAGCTCCACCGGGACAGGGGGTTACACTGAAGCTTTCTTT
TRBJ1-4 TRBV4-3 . . CASSPGLIEKLFF TGCGCCAGCAGTCCGGGACTTATTGAAAAACTGTTTTTT
TRBJ2-1 TRBV7-8 . TRBD1 CASSKDRVTEQFF TGTGCCAGCAGCAAGGACAGGGTAACTGAGCAGTTCTTC
TRBJ1-6 TRBV11-2 once . CASSLDRAGVNSPLHF TGTGCCAGCAGCTTAGATCGCGCGGGGGTGAATTCACCCCTCCACTTT
TRBJ1-5 TRBV19 . . CASKWGGNQPQHF TGTGCCAGTAAATGGGGGGGTAATCAGCCCCAGCATTTT
TRBJ1-1 TRBV12-3/TRBV12-4 . . CASSFGGSTEAFF TGTGCCAGCAGTTTTGGGGGGAGCACTGAAGCTTTCTTT
TRBJ2-7 TRBV5-1 . . CASSITTGSYYEQYF TGCGCCAGCAGTATCACAACCGGGTCCTACTACGAGCAGTACTTC
TRBJ1-2 TRBV11-2 . . CASSLTGNSLNYGYTF TGTGCCAGCAGCTTAACAGGGAACTCGTTAAACTATGGCTACACCTTC
TRBJ1-1 TRBV3-1/TRBV3-2 . TRBD1 CASSQAYRQGAEAFF TGTGCCAGCAGCCAAGCATATCGACAGGGAGCTGAAGCTTTCTTT
TRBJ1-1 TRBV19 once . CATRSGRDTEAFF TGTGCCACTAGAAGTGGCAGGGACACTGAAGCTTTCTTT
TRBJ1-3 TRBV5-1 . . CASSWNGRSSGNTIYF TGCGCCAGCAGCTGGAACGGACGGAGCTCTGGAAACACCATATATTTT
TRBJ1-1 TRBV19 . . CASSIDGSGTEAFF TGTGCCAGTAGTATAGATGGGTCTGGCACTGAAGCTTTCTTT
TRBJ2-2 TRBV5-1 few . CASSLRPRNTGELFF TGCGCCAGCAGCTTAAGGCCAAGGAACACCGGGGAGCTGTTTTTT
TRBJ1-2 TRBV30 . . CAWSGGIGGYTF TGTGCCTGGAGTGGCGGGATTGGAGGCTACACCTTC
TRBJ1-6 TRBV27 . . CASSLVGDKSSPLHF TGTGCCAGCAGTTTGGTTGGGGACAAAAGCTCACCCCTCCACTTT
TRBJ1-5 TRBV7-2 . . CASSLVSNQPQHF TGTGCCAGCAGCTTAGTAAGCAATCAGCCCCAGCATTTT
TRBJ2-2 TRBV18 . . CASSPPGASTTGELFF TGTGCCAGCTCACCACCGGGGGCTTCTACCACCGGGGAGCTGTTTTTT
TRBJ2-1 TRBV7-9 . . CASSPPWDNYNEQFF TGTGCCAGCAGCCCCCCCTGGGATAACTACAATGAGCAGTTCTTC
TRBJ2-7 TRBV2 . TRBD1 CAGAGGSYEQYF TGTGCAGGGGCAGGGGGCTCCTACGAGCAGTACTTC
TRBJ1-1 TRBV7-8 . . CASSLYGEPEAFF TGTGCCAGCAGCTTATACGGGGAACCTGAAGCTTTCTTT
TRBJ1-2 TRBV7-9 . TRBD1 CASSLTGAEHYGYTF TGTGCCAGCAGCTTAACAGGGGCGGAACACTATGGCTACACCTTC
TRBJ2-1 TRBV7-2 . TRBD2 CASSHTGTRDYNEQFF TGTGCCAGCAGCCATACCGGGACTAGAGACTACAATGAGCAGTTCTTC
TRBJ2-7 TRBV2 . . CASSDVGSYEQYF TGTGCCAGCAGTGATGTAGGTTCCTACGAGCAGTACTTC
TRBJ1-1 TRBV5-6 . TRBD1 CASSLARDRNTEAFF TGTGCCAGCAGCTTGGCGAGGGACAGAAACACTGAAGCTTTCTTT
TRBJ1-1 TRBV12-3/TRBV12-4 . . CASSPNTEAFF TGTGCCAGCAGTCCAAACACTGAAGCTTTCTTT
TRBJ2-3 TRBV7-3 . TRBD2 CASSLSKGGGAQDTQYF TGTGCCAGCAGCTTATCAAAAGGCGGGGGGGCTCAAGATACGCAGTATTTT
TRBJ2-2 TRBV11-2 . . CASSLRRSTGELFF TGTGCCAGCAGCTTAAGGAGGTCCACCGGGGAGCTGTTTTTT
TRBJ2-3 TRBV18 . . CASSPGRADTQYF TGTGCCAGCTCACCCGGACGGGCAGATACGCAGTATTTT